Listed below are T cell receptor beta chains from one sample, sequenced in a study of Ad26.COV2.S vaccination and SARS-CoV-2 variants. The method was immunoSEQ multiplex PCR; TCRdb's version includes in-frame clones alone and lacks a portion of them. The sample yields 430,000 or so clones, around 90% seen once. The sequences come from peripheral blood, collected in a trial of Ad26.COV2.S vaccine versus placebo. These receptors came from a person aged 18 to 59 who received the Ad26.COV2.S COVID-19 vaccine or a placebo. Both conserved end residues are part of each CDR3. Fields, in order: J gene, clone size, D gene, V gene, CDR3 DNA, CDR3 protein. A D gene is named only where the DNA matches it firmly. Rows give clone size only sometimes, using once, few, many, or a class for an expanded clone.

>TRBJ2-3|once|TRBD2|TRBV7-2
TGTGCCAGCAGCTTAGGATTGACGCGGGGGATCACAGATACGCAGTATTTT
CASSLGLTRGITDTQYF
>TRBJ1-2|.|.|TRBV6-1
TGTGCCAGCAGTGAAATAGACTACACCTTC
CASSEIDYTF
>TRBJ2-7|once|.|TRBV5-6
TGTGCCAGCAGCTTGTTAGGGGCCTACGAGCAGTACTTC
CASSLLGAYEQYF
>TRBJ2-3|.|TRBD2|TRBV4-1
TGCGCCAGCAGCCAAACGGGACTAGCGGGAGGGCCTCAAGATACGCAGTATTTT
CASSQTGLAGGPQDTQYF
>TRBJ2-3|.|TRBD2|TRBV7-3
TGTGCCAGCAGCTCTTTAGCGGGTGGCACAGATACGCAGTATTTT
CASSSLAGGTDTQYF
>TRBJ2-5|once|.|TRBV24-1
TGTGCCACCAGTGACCCCCTTCGCGGGAACCAAGAGACCCAGTACTTC
CATSDPLRGNQETQYF
>TRBJ2-2|.|TRBD2|TRBV27
TGTGCCAGCAGTTTAAGCGGGACGTCCAGGGAGCTGTTTTTT
CASSLSGTSRELFF
>TRBJ2-1|.|TRBD1|TRBV3-1/TRBV3-2
TGTGCCAGCAGAGGGACAGGGGGATACAATGAGCAGTTCTTC
CASRGTGGYNEQFF
>TRBJ2-2|.|.|TRBV11-2
TGTGCCAGCAGCTTCGTTACGAACACCGGGGAGCTGTTTTTT
CASSFVTNTGELFF
>TRBJ1-1|.|.|TRBV9
TGTGCCAGCAGCGCGCGCCTCGGGGCGGACGCTTTCTTT
CASSARLGADAFF
>TRBJ2-7|.|TRBD2|TRBV5-6
TGTGCCAGCAGCCAAAGACTAGCGGGATTTTACGAGCAGTACTTC
CASSQRLAGFYEQYF
>TRBJ1-1|.|.|TRBV3-1/TRBV3-2
TGTGCCAGCAGCCACTCACAGGGTTTCGGGACTGAAGCTTTCTTT
CASSHSQGFGTEAFF
>TRBJ2-7|.|TRBD2|TRBV6-5
TGTGCCAGCAGAGGACTAGCGGGAGGGCCCGTCGAGCAGTACTTC
CASRGLAGGPVEQYF
>TRBJ2-5|.|TRBD2|TRBV9
TGTGCCAGCAGCACGGGGGGACTAGCGGGAGTTGAGACCCAGTACTTC
CASSTGGLAGVETQYF
>TRBJ1-3|.|TRBD1|TRBV9
TGTGCCAGCAGCGTACTCGACAGGGGCTCTGGAAACACCATATATTTT
CASSVLDRGSGNTIYF
>TRBJ2-1|.|TRBD2|TRBV6-2/TRBV6-3
TGTGCCAGCAGTTTTCTAGCGGAAGAGCAGTTCTTC
CASSFLAEEQFF
>TRBJ2-1|.|TRBD2|TRBV28
TGTGCCAGCAGTTTAGCGGGAGATGAGCAGTTCTTC
CASSLAGDEQFF
>TRBJ2-7|.|.|TRBV15
TGTGCCACCAGCAGAGACGGGGCTTACGAGCAGTACTTC
CATSRDGAYEQYF
>TRBJ2-2|.|TRBD2|TRBV30
TGTGCCTGGGCCCCCATAGCGGGACCGACCGGGGAGCTGTTTTTT
CAWAPIAGPTGELFF
>TRBJ2-5|.|TRBD2|TRBV6-2/TRBV6-3
TGTGCCAGCAGTTACATGGGTCCGGGAGGAGAGACCCAGTACTTC
CASSYMGPGGETQYF
>TRBJ2-7|.|.|TRBV6-6
TGTGCCAGCAGTTACCTCAAGGGTAGGGTCTACGAGCAGTACTTC
CASSYLKGRVYEQYF
>TRBJ2-1|.|.|TRBV7-9
TGTGCCAGCAGCCCCGGTAGGGAGACCTACAATGAGCAGTTCTTC
CASSPGRETYNEQFF
>TRBJ2-1|.|.|TRBV7-3
TGTGCCAGCAGCCAAACGGGGTTGAATGAGCAGTTCTTC
CASSQTGLNEQFF
>TRBJ2-7|.|.|TRBV18
TGTGCCAGCTCACCAGATGGGCTACGCGAGCAGTACTTC
CASSPDGLREQYF
>TRBJ1-5|.|.|TRBV6-5
TGTGCCAGCGGGGCATTAGGCAATCAGCCCCAGCATTTT
CASGALGNQPQHF
>TRBJ2-1|.|.|TRBV2
TGTGCCAGCAGTTGGACTCGGCGGGTTGATGAGCAGTTCTTC
CASSWTRRVDEQFF
>TRBJ1-6|.|.|TRBV11-2
TGTGCCAGCAGCTTAGGGGGCGACAGGACCTATAATTCACCCCTCCACTTT
CASSLGGDRTYNSPLHF
>TRBJ1-1|.|.|TRBV19
TGTGCCAGTAGTGAAGGCGGGGCCTATGAAGCTTTCTTT
CASSEGGAYEAFF
>TRBJ1-4|.|.|TRBV9
TGTGCCAGCAGCGTAGGTTTAGGGGCGACTAATGAAAAACTGTTTTTT
CASSVGLGATNEKLFF
>TRBJ2-5|.|TRBD2|TRBV19
TGTGCCAGCAGCGGGACGGCTCAAGAGACCCAGTACTTC
CASSGTAQETQYF
>TRBJ1-2|.|.|TRBV14
TGTGCCAGCAGCGCAGGGATTGCCTATGGCTACACCTTC
CASSAGIAYGYTF
>TRBJ1-2|.|TRBD1|TRBV25-1
TGTGCCAGCAGTGCCTCCGGGACAGGGGACTATGGCTACACCTTC
CASSASGTGDYGYTF
>TRBJ2-1|.|.|TRBV2
TGTGCCAGCAGTGAAAGGCAAGTCAATGAGCAGTTCTTC
CASSERQVNEQFF
>TRBJ2-7|.|TRBD1|TRBV27
TGTGCCAGCAGAAGGACAGGGGACACCTACGAGCAGTACTTC
CASRRTGDTYEQYF
>TRBJ1-5|.|TRBD1|TRBV7-6
TGTGCCAGCAGCGCAGGACAGGGGTTAAGCAATCAGCCCCAGCATTTT
CASSAGQGLSNQPQHF
>TRBJ2-7|.|TRBD2|TRBV6-6
TGTGCCAGCAGTCCCTTAGCGGGGACGCCCTACGAGCAGTACTTC
CASSPLAGTPYEQYF
>TRBJ2-1|.|.|TRBV6-6
TGTGCCAGCAGTTACAGTGTTGAGCAGTTCTTC
CASSYSVEQFF
>TRBJ1-4|.|.|TRBV7-3
TGTGCCAGCAGCTTAGAAGGGGGGACTAATGAAAAACTGTTTTTT
CASSLEGGTNEKLFF
>TRBJ2-2|.|TRBD2|TRBV5-5
TGTGCCAGCAGGTCGGGACTAGCGGGAGGGTGGACCGGGGAGCTGTTTTTT
CASRSGLAGGWTGELFF
>TRBJ1-2|once|TRBD1|TRBV30
TGTGCCTGGAACAGGGGGGACCATGGCTACACCTTC
CAWNRGDHGYTF
>TRBJ2-1|.|TRBD2|TRBV28
TGTGCCAGCAGTTTAAGCGGGAGTCGCGTCGATGAGCAGTTCTTC
CASSLSGSRVDEQFF
>TRBJ1-1|.|.|TRBV7-9
TGTGCCAGCAGCTTAAAATCCGGACTGAACACTGAAGCTTTCTTT
CASSLKSGLNTEAFF
>TRBJ1-2|.|.|TRBV28
TGTGCCAGCAGTTTGGACACCTATAACTATGGCTACACCTTC
CASSLDTYNYGYTF
>TRBJ2-7|.|.|TRBV7-2
TGTGCCAGCAGCTTAGCCCTACCAGGCGAGCAGTACTTC
CASSLALPGEQYF
>TRBJ2-1|.|.|TRBV7-2
TGTGCCAGCAGCTTAGCCTCGGGATCGGCATACAATGAGCAGTTCTTC
CASSLASGSAYNEQFF
>TRBJ2-1|.|TRBD2|TRBV7-6
TGTGCCAGCAGCCCTCTGGCTAGCGGGAGGAACAATGAGCAGTTCTTC
CASSPLASGRNNEQFF
>TRBJ2-3|.|.|TRBV6-5
TGTGCCAGCAGTTCCGGCTTAGATACGCAGTATTTT
CASSSGLDTQYF
>TRBJ2-5|once|.|TRBV9
TGTGCCAGCAGCGGGGGACAAGTCAGGGAGACCCAGTACTTC
CASSGGQVRETQYF
>TRBJ1-2|.|.|TRBV7-2
TGTGCCAGCAGCTTAGTTACGTATGGCTACACCTTC
CASSLVTYGYTF
>TRBJ2-7|.|.|TRBV6-2/TRBV6-3
TGTGCCAGCAGTTACTTCGGGACATCTTACGAGCAGTACTTC
CASSYFGTSYEQYF
>TRBJ2-5|.|TRBD1|TRBV7-9
TGTGCCAGCAGCTTACGCCGGGACAGGGGTCAAGAGACCCAGTACTTC
CASSLRRDRGQETQYF
>TRBJ1-2|.|TRBD1|TRBV14
TGTGCCAGCAGCCCCCGGACAGGGGATGGCTACACCTTC
CASSPRTGDGYTF
>TRBJ2-7|.|.|TRBV2
TGTGCCAGCAGTAGGGGCACCCAAAGACGCGAGCAGTACTTC
CASSRGTQRREQYF
>TRBJ1-3|.|.|TRBV20-1
TGCAGTGCTAGTAATAACACCATATATTTT
CSASNNTIYF